This passage covers 12 T cell receptor beta chains from one sample sequenced in a study of T cell responses to AZD1222 COVID-19 vaccine. The table came from immunoSEQ multiplex PCR; TCRdb's copy has only in-frame clones and leaves some out. The sample lists some 110,000 clones; 80% to 85% were seen once. The source material was peripheral blood, sampled on day 0 of AZD1222 vaccination. Every receptor here comes from an adult in good health.

The chain uses TRBV12-3 or TRBV12-4 and TRBJ2-7; 8 positions match TRBD1. The CDR3 is made up of 13 amino acids. The trim removed 8 bases at V and 1 base at J, leaving 4 bases unmatched. The CDR3 spells CASATGASYEQYF. In DNA, the CDR3 is TGTGCCAGCGCGACAGGGGCATCCTACGAGCAGTACTTC.

The V and J genes are TRBV5-1 and TRBJ1-1; D possibly corresponds to TRBD1 (6 bases). Looked up from germline, CDR1 is SGHRS and CDR2 is YFSETQ. Deletions cut 4 bases from V and 0 bases from J, with 13 bases between. This CDR3 region has 15 residues. DNA for the CDR3: TGCGCCAGCAGCGGGGGTGCAGGGGTGAACACTGAAGCTTTCTTT. The encoded protein is CASSGGAGVNTEAFF.

This clone was counted between two and nine times. This chain uses TRBV28 with TRBJ1-2; 9 bases are shared with TRBD1. V shed 10 bases, J shed 2 bases, and the junction held 23 bases outside the gene matches. The CDR3 is made up of 19 amino acids. Per germline, CDR1 MDHEN and CDR2 SYDVKM. The CDR3 sequence: CATQGQTGDRVSPNYGYTF. CDR3 in DNA: TGTGCCACCCAGGGGCAGACAGGGGACAGGGTATCACCCAACTATGGCTACACCTTC.

The V gene is TRBV5-1, the J gene TRBJ2-7; 10 bases are shared with TRBD1. J gave up 2 bases and V 4 bases, and 9 bases lay outside the gene matches. This CDR3 is built from 16 residues. From germline, CDR1 is SGHRS and CDR2 YFSETQ. The CDR3 DNA sequence: TGCGCCAGCAGCCCGTATGGGGGGACAGGGGCCTACGAGCAGTACTTC. This gives the protein CASSPYGGTGAYEQYF.

CDR3 sequence (DNA): TGTGCCAGCAACCCACTAGGGGGTCTTTTGAACACTGAAGCTTTCTTT. The encoded protein is CASNPLGGLLNTEAFF. J is TRBJ1-1 and V is TRBV11-2, with TRBD1 as a possible D gene (6 bases). V lost 7 bases and J 0 bases, leaving 18 bases between the germline ends. Germline-derived CDR1 and CDR2 are SGHAT and FQNNGV. This CDR3 is built from 16 residues.

The rearrangement joins TRBV5-5 to TRBJ2-3; D remains unclear. CDR1 SGHKS and CDR2 YYEKEE come from the germline V gene (reference sequence). V was pared by 0 bases and J by 6 bases, with 8 bases between. The CDR3 has 13 residues. The DNA for the CDR3 is TGTGCCAGCAGCTTGGGAAGGTCGGATACGCAGTATTTT. Translation gives CASSLGRSDTQYF.

A single count supports this clone. The chain carries TRBV5-1 and TRBJ2-3; D tentatively reads TRBD1 or TRBD2 (6 bases each). Germline values: CDR1 SGHRS, CDR2 YFSETQ. This CDR3 contains 17 residues. V lost 0 bases to trimming and J lost 6 bases, with 20 bases between them. The CDR3, as DNA: TGCGCCAGCAGCTTGGCCCTCGGGGGCTTCCAAGTGGATACGCAGTATTTT. Its translation is CASSLALGGFQVDTQYF. Variable domain in full (rest from reference TRBV5-1 and TRBJ2-3): KAGVTQTPRYLIKTRGQQVTLSCSPISGHRSVSWYQQTPGQGLQFLFEYFSETQRNKGNFPGRFSGRQFSNSRSEMNVSTLELGDSALYLCASSLALGGFQVDTQYFGPGTRLTVL.

V usage is TRBV7-8 and J usage is TRBJ1-2; a possible D gene is TRBD1 (6 bases). With 5 bases removed from V and 0 bases from J, the gap between germline ends came to 10 bases. The CDR3 covers 14 residues. Germline V gives CDR1 SGHVS, CDR2 FQNEAQ. The DNA of the CDR3 is TGTGCCAGCAGCCGAGGACAGTCTAACTATGGCTACACCTTC. As protein: CASSRGQSNYGYTF. Full variable domain (remainder filled in from reference TRBV7-8 and TRBJ1-2): GAGVSQSPRYKVAKRGQDVALRCDPISGHVSLFWYQQALGQGPEFLTYFQNEAQLDKSGLPSDRFFAERPEGSVSTLKIQRTQQEDSAVYLCASSRGQSNYGYTFGSGTRLTVV.

The rearrangement joins TRBV24-1 to TRBJ1-5; TRBD1 aligns across 10 bases. V trimming: 5 bases; J trimming: 6 bases; junction bases outside the gene matches: 6. The CDR3 covers 15 residues. Germline V gives CDR1 KGHDR, CDR2 SFDVKD. CDR3 protein: CATSGGQGIGQPQHF. The CDR3, as DNA: TGTGCCACCAGTGGGGGACAGGGGATAGGTCAGCCCCAGCATTTT.

V is TRBV3-1 (or the pseudogene TRBV3-2) and J is TRBJ1-4; D call uncertain. Germline V gene lookup returns CDR1 LGHDT and CDR2 YNNKEL (reference sequence). The ends were cut back, 7 bases at V and 5 bases at J, with 11 bases in the middle. The CDR3 sequence is 13 residues long. CDR3 nucleotides: TGTGCCAGCATGGCTACCCTAAATGAAAAACTGTTTTTT. Encoded protein: CASMATLNEKLFF.

The rearrangement links TRBV2 to TRBJ1-1, with 9 bases identical to TRBD1. This CDR3 is built from 14 residues. V shed 6 bases and J 0 bases; nucleotides not matched to a gene: 2. The V gene's germline CDR1 is SNHLY and CDR2 FYNNEI. The CDR3, as DNA: TGTGCCAGCAGGGGGGACAGGGTGAACACTGAAGCTTTCTTT. Its protein product is CASRGDRVNTEAFF.

V usage is TRBV5-4 and J usage is TRBJ1-1, with no clear D. The CDR3 extends over 13 amino acids. The germline CDR1 and CDR2 sequences are SGHNT and YYREEE (reference sequence). The V gene lost 6 bases and the J gene lost 3 bases, with 12 bases spanning the gap. Written as DNA, the CDR3 is TGTGCCAGCACCACCCCCCAGGACACTGAAGCTTTCTTT. This gives the protein CASTTPQDTEAFF. Complete variable domain (other parts from reference TRBV5-4 and TRBJ1-1): ETGVTQSPTHLIKTRGQQVTLRCSSQSGHNTVSWYQQALGQGPQFIFQYYREEENGRGNFPPRFSGLQFPNYSSELNVNALELDDSALYLCASTTPQDTEAFFGQGTRLTVV.